This paragraph reports one TCR beta chain. Its recognized antigen is unknown. No much larger clonotype is one base removed from it; base qualities were not supplied. This entry is derived from a study of CD4+ T cells in melanoma (dated by TCRdb to 2022 to 2024). Regarding the study in general: Neoantigen-specific CD4+ T cells in human melanoma were investigated in the study.

Donors were patients with melanoma. The method was the immunoSEQ multiplex PCR assay. In TCRdb, the immuneACCESS table is reduced to in-frame sequences with V and J assigned. These tables do not hold every clone; where another copy was compared, an unresolved V gene accounts for under half, and the others remain unexplained. This sample has about 4,200 clones in its table, and under 75% of those were observed once. Clones ranked in the top ten supply more than 30% of the sample. From the cysteine through the phenylalanine, the CDR3 covers 13 amino acids. Of the read, only the CDR3 DNA is kept; its 39 bases are in frame from base 1. V drops 5 bases and J drops 3 bases, leaving 11 bases in between. From a lookup of the germline V gene (reference sequence), CDR1 and CDR2 are LNHNV and YYDKDF. Overall results and qualifications from the work: The report described a correlation between neoantigen-specific CD4+ T cells and the function of CD8+ T cells, macrophages and B cells. Diverse differentiation states were reported to be shown by neoantigen-specific CD4+ T cells in melanoma.

This receptor was identified in a human donor with melanoma. The chain is made from TRBV15 and TRBJ2-7; TRBD2 might be the D gene, on 6 matching bases. What was sequenced was cells from a culture (not recorded whether cultured in vitro). The DNA sequence is given as TGTGCCACCAGCCGGGGACTGGTCTACGAGCAGTACTTC. Its protein product is CATSRGLVYEQYF.